This is a list of T cell receptor beta chains from one sample in a study of OX40 agonist ivuxolimab in advanced cancers. Only in-frame clones appear in the TCRdb table, and some are missing; sequencing was by immunoSEQ multiplex PCR. The sample holds roughly 16,000 clones; approximately 76% are singletons and the top ten take 46%. Here the sequenced sample was CD4+ or CD8+ T cells sorted from blood, taken in a trial of the OX40 agonist ivuxolimab. Every receptor here comes from an adult with an advanced solid tumor such as melanoma, head and neck, liver or kidney cancer. Each CDR3 is given with its conserved first and last residue. A D gene is named only where the DNA matches it firmly. Clone size is shown for a subset of rows, as once, few, many or a class of expanded clone.

d_gene	abundance	j_gene	v_gene	CDR3aa	CDR3nt
-	-	TRBJ1-4	TRBV4-3	CASSLGTSTNEKLFF	TGCGCCAGCAGCCTGGGGACATCAACTAATGAAAAACTGTTTTTT
-	-	TRBJ2-1	TRBV7-8	CASSHPGLEQFF	TGTGCCAGCAGCCATCCGGGGCTTGAGCAGTTCTTC
-	once	TRBJ2-7	TRBV5-1	CASRHGREDEQYF	TGCGCCAGCAGGCACGGACGCGAAGACGAGCAGTACTTC
-	-	TRBJ2-1	TRBV29-1	CSGERVGSYNEQFF	TGCAGCGGTGAGAGGGTCGGCTCCTACAATGAGCAGTTCTTC
TRBD2	-	TRBJ2-3	TRBV11-2	CASSSSMGLAGDTQYF	TGTGCCAGCAGTTCTAGTATGGGACTAGCGGGAGATACGCAGTATTTT
TRBD1	-	TRBJ2-1	TRBV29-1	CSVDRVSNEQFF	TGCAGCGTCGACAGGGTCAGCAATGAGCAGTTCTTC
-	-	TRBJ1-2	TRBV7-6	CASSVGGARYGYTF	TGTGCCAGCAGCGTCGGGGGGGCCCGCTATGGCTACACCTTC
TRBD2	-	TRBJ2-7	TRBV6-6	CASSPLAIEQYF	TGTGCCAGCAGTCCACTAGCGATCGAGCAGTACTTC
TRBD1	-	TRBJ1-3	TRBV9	CASSGDSHSGNTIYF	TGTGCCAGCAGTGGGGACAGCCACTCTGGAAACACCATATATTTT
TRBD2	few	TRBJ2-3	TRBV27	CASSATPGLASDTQYF	TGTGCCAGCAGTGCGACCCCGGGACTAGCTTCAGATACGCAGTATTTT
-	-	TRBJ1-3	TRBV7-3	CASSSAARGSGNTIYF	TGTGCCAGCAGCTCCGCCGCCAGGGGCTCTGGAAACACCATATATTTT
TRBD2	-	TRBJ2-2	TRBV10-3	CAIRETSGRRETGELFF	TGTGCCATCAGAGAGACTAGCGGGAGGCGAGAGACCGGGGAGCTGTTTTTT
-	-	TRBJ2-2	TRBV11-2	CASSLRAGGTGELFF	TGTGCCAGCAGCTTGAGAGCTGGAGGCACCGGGGAGCTGTTTTTT
-	-	TRBJ2-7	TRBV7-9	CASSAQRGEQYF	TGTGCCAGCAGCGCACAAAGAGGCGAGCAGTACTTC
TRBD1	-	TRBJ2-2	TRBV29-1	CSVEERGRNTGELFF	TGCAGCGTTGAAGAGAGGGGGCGTAACACCGGGGAGCTGTTTTTT
-	-	TRBJ1-2	TRBV4-3	CASSQDRFGGGYGYTF	TGCGCCAGCAGCCAAGACCGCTTCGGAGGTGGCTATGGCTACACCTTC
TRBD1	-	TRBJ1-1	TRBV18	CASSPRLDRDTEAFF	TGTGCCAGCTCACCACGTCTGGACAGGGACACTGAAGCTTTCTTT